This TCR beta chain was sequenced in a study of blood T cell repertoires in COVID-19. V was trimmed by 4 bases and J by 7 bases, leaving 9 bases between them. Germline V gene lookup returns CDR1 MNHEY and CDR2 SVGAGI. This CDR3 has 12 amino acids. Sequencing was performed with immunoSEQ multiplex PCR; in TCRdb, only in-frame clones are kept and a portion is missing. This table has approximately 130,000 clones, approximately 86% appearing once. Donors were grouped by their self-reported clinical history. The clonotype originates from a woman in her forties or fifties who had recovered from COVID-19. Sequenced sample: PBMCs or T cells enriched from blood (not recorded which). The chain carries TRBV6-5 and TRBJ2-3; D is perhaps TRBD2 (5 bases). For the CDR3, the DNA is TGTGCCAGCAGTTCCCTAGCAAATACGCAGTATTTT. Protein product: CASSSLANTQYF.